This TCR beta chain derives from a study of PD-L1 blockade in urothelial cancer. Study at large: Patients commenced atezolizumab around 2014, and it was given at 1,200 mg intravenously every 3 weeks. General observations from the study: Better progression-free and overall survival followed lower pretreatment blood clonality.

This CDR3 is built from 14 residues. The table came from immunoSEQ multiplex PCR; TCRdb's copy has only in-frame clones and leaves some out. The sample has roughly 49,000 clones; 70% to 90% are singletons. In the case of this clone: The antigen is not known.

There were between 1 and 8 samples from each patient, taken pretreatment and on-treatment. This sequence was found in a man aged 55 to 70 with urothelial cancer. V and J are TRBV12-2 and TRBJ1-5; the table calls TRBD1, which could not be checked here. TRBV12-2 is tagged as a pseudogene. The source material was PBMCs, sampled around atezolizumab (anti-PD-L1) treatment. The CDR3 DNA reads TGTGCAAGTCGCTGTGACAGGGCGAATCAGCCCCAGCATTTT. Translating gives CASRCDRANQPQHF.